The 28 T cell receptor beta chains in this list originate from one sample, sequenced in a study of spatial heterogeneity in lung cancer. Study findings and constraints: Higher tumor mutation counts went along with higher counts of expanded intratumoral alpha and beta TCRs.

Time point of the sample: sample taken at primary tumor resection. Each CDR3 protein is one row after TCRdb ran MiXCR on the 5' RACE reads. The sample holds 15,000 to 20,000 distinct CDR3 sequences; approximately 9.6% are singletons and the top ten take roughly a fifth. For these TCRs, the target antigens are not known. The sequencing used lung tumor tissue, collected at surgery. These receptors all come from a female donor with early-stage non-small cell lung cancer.

Comments on this clonotype: This beta chain slipped into a library made for alpha chains as a stray read, so its size is not meaningful. This chain joins TRBV19 and TRBJ2-1; 8 positions agree with TRBD1. Trimming at V came to 6 bases and at J to 5 bases, leaving 12 bases not matched to a gene. The germline V gene has CDR1 LNHDA and CDR2 SQIVND (reference sequence). The CDR3 spans 16 residues. CDR3 nucleotides: TGTGCCAGTAGGCAGGGGGCAGTAGGGACACACAATGAGCAGTTCTTC. Its protein product is CASRQGAVGTHNEQFF.

The sample holds a few counts of this clonotype. This beta chain is an off-target read within a library intended for alpha chains, so its frequency means little. The chain employs TRBV12-3 or TRBV12-4 and TRBJ2-5, with 8 bases that match TRBD1. V dropped 5 bases and J dropped 5; count of bases not matched to a gene: 4. The CDR3 is 13 residues long. The CDR3: CASSPTGVETQYF. The CDR3 region has the DNA TGTGCCAGCAGTCCGACAGGGGTCGAGACCCAGTACTTC.

Remarks on this clonotype: This beta chain lies outside the target of a library built for alpha chains; its clone size means little. This sequence joins TRBV10-3 and TRBJ2-1; 7 nucleotides agree with TRBD2. This CDR3 spans 14 amino acids. The J segment lost 4 bases and the V segment lost 10 bases, leaving 10 bases of the junction unmatched. Germline CDR1 and CDR2: ENHRY and SYGVKD. The CDR3 coding sequence is TGTGCCACGACGGGGGGTGACACTTACAATGAGCAGTTCTTC. It specifies CATTGGDTYNEQFF.

This clonotype was seen at least ten times. For a library built for alpha chains, this beta chain is a stray read; little rests on its size. The chain has TRBV12-3 or TRBV12-4 and TRBJ1-5; D ambiguous. CDR3 length: 13 amino acids. V lost 5 bases, J lost 5 bases, and 10 bases lay in between. CDR3 nucleotide sequence: TGTGCCAGCAGTGCCGGAATAGATCAGCCCCAGCATTTT. The encoded protein is CASSAGIDQPQHF.

This clonotype has a handful of counts. Within a library made for alpha chains, this beta chain is off target, and its count is uninformative. The genes are TRBV12-3 or TRBV12-4 and TRBJ2-7; 8 nucleotides match TRBD1. J gave up 7 bases and V 5 bases, and 10 bases lay outside the gene matches. This CDR3 spans 14 amino acids. The CDR3 DNA sequence: TGTGCCAGCAGTCCCGGGACAGGTGGTCGGGAGCAGTACTTC. Its translation is CASSPGTGGREQYF.

In the case of this clonotype: The junction departs from germline at one end; a sequencing error may be responsible. The library was prepared for alpha chains; this beta chain is a stray read, so its frequency means little. The J gene is TRBJ2-2, the V gene TRBV30; TRBD2 matches at 7 bases. The CDR3 runs 14 residues. CDR1 is GTSNPN, CDR2 SVGIG, per germline (reference sequence). CDR3 protein: CVWTVASGAGELFF. The CDR3 DNA reads as TGTGTCTGGACCGTAGCCAGCGGGGCCGGGGAGCTGTTTTTT.

In this sample, this clonotype turned up many times. The library was built for alpha chains, so this beta chain is an off-target read and its size means little. The chain joins TRBV18 to TRBJ2-7, with D perhaps matching TRBD1 or TRBD2 (5 bases each). Germline loops: CDR1 KGHSH, CDR2 LQKENI. This CDR3 contains 14 residues. Trimming cost V 6 bases and J 1 base, with 13 bases left between them. This chain's CDR3 is CASSNREGSYEQYF. The CDR3 DNA sequence: TGTGCCAGCTCCAACCGCGAGGGGTCCTACGAGCAGTACTTC.

This clonotype showed up many times. This beta chain is a stray read from a library made for alpha chains; its abundance is not meaningful. The rearrangement uses TRBV7-2 and TRBJ1-5, with TRBD1 matching 12 bases. Germline V lookup: CDR1 SGHTA, CDR2 FQGNSA. This CDR3 spans 17 amino acids. With V trimmed by 5 bases and J by 2 bases, 7 bases remained unmatched. The CDR3 nucleotides read TGTGCCAGCAGCCTCCCCGGGACAGGGGGCGGCAATCAGCCCCAGCATTTT. This encodes CASSLPGTGGGNQPQHF.

Comment on this clonotype: Compared with germline, one end of the junction differs, possibly owing to a read error. This beta chain appears as a stray read in a library generated for alpha chains; its size is not informative. The V call is TRBV12-3 or TRBV12-4, the J call TRBJ1-2; possibly TRBD1 for D (5 bases). This CDR3 spans 12 amino acids. CDR3 sequence reads: CVSRRGSHGYTF. The DNA for the CDR3 is TGTGTCAGCAGGAGGGGTTCCCATGGCTACACCTTC.

This clonotype was seen at least ten times. This beta chain is a stray sequence in a library constructed for alpha chains; its clone size is not meaningful. The V call is TRBV9, the J call TRBJ1-1, with D unclear. The CDR3 length is 16 residues. Per germline, CDR1 SGDLS and CDR2 YYNGEE. Trimming pared 3 bases from V and 4 bases from J, leaving 19 bases between. Here the CDR3 reads CASSARSSGVGTEAFF. The CDR3 coding sequence is TGTGCCAGCAGCGCCCGGAGTAGCGGGGTTGGCACTGAAGCTTTCTTT.

This clonotype was recorded many times. This beta chain is an off-target read within a library intended for alpha chains, so its frequency means little. The V and J genes are TRBV12-2 and TRBJ2-3; the table's TRBD2 call for D was not verified on the DNA. TRBV12-2 is assigned pseudogene status. The CDR3 length is 15 residues. The CDR3 is CASRLRLANSDTQYF. The DNA for the CDR3 is TGTGCAAGTCGCTTACGCCTAGCAAACTCCGATACGCAGTATTTT.

A note on this clonotype: With the library built for alpha chains, this beta chain is off target and its frequency is not meaningful. This chain joins TRBV27 and TRBJ1-2, with 11 bases fitting TRBD1. The trim removed 6 bases at V and 3 bases at J, leaving 9 bases unmatched. CDR3 length: 16 residues. Germline CDR1 and CDR2: MNHEY and SMNVEV (reference sequence). CDR3 coding DNA: TGTGCCAGCAGACTCGGACAGGGGGCAGAATACTATGGCTACACCTTC. It yields the protein CASRLGQGAEYYGYTF.

This clonotype was seen repeatedly, ten times or more. The size of this beta chain means little, since it is a stray read in a library made for alpha chains. V and J are TRBV29-1 and TRBJ2-5, with D possibly TRBD1 on 5 matching bases. This CDR3 is 13 amino acids long. V lost 6 bases and J lost 4, with 15 bases in between. Germline-derived CDR1 and CDR2 are SQVTM and ANQGSEA. The CDR3 DNA reads TGCAGCGTCATCACCAGGGTTTCAGAGACCCAGTACTTC. Translating gives CSVITRVSETQYF.

A few counts support this clonotype. Because this beta chain is a stray read in a library intended to capture alpha chains, its abundance should not be given much weight. The V and J genes are TRBV7-9 and TRBJ2-3; TRBD2 is a possible D gene (5 bases). The V gene lost 5 bases and the J gene lost 5 bases, with 11 bases spanning the gap. The germline V gene has CDR1 SEHNR and CDR2 FQNEAQ (reference sequence). The CDR3 spans 13 residues. The CDR3 loop reads CASSRGSLDTQYF. CDR3 bases: TGTGCCAGCAGCCGCGGGTCCTTAGATACGCAGTATTTT.

This clonotype was counted at least ten times. This beta chain is an off-target read within a library intended for alpha chains, so its frequency means little. The chain has TRBV28 and TRBJ2-3; D might be TRBD2 (5 bases). Per the germline V gene, CDR1 is MDHEN and CDR2 is SYDVKM. V lost 3 bases and J lost 5, with 9 bases in between. The CDR3 sequence is 13 residues long. CDR3 in amino acids: CASSFGVGDTQYF. CDR3 nucleotides: TGTGCCAGCAGTTTCGGGGTCGGAGATACGCAGTATTTT.

This clonotype was observed at least ten times. This beta chain lies outside the target of a library built for alpha chains; its clone size means little. This chain uses TRBV9 with TRBJ2-5; D call uncertain. V lost 0 bases and J 0 bases, leaving 12 bases between the germline ends. The CDR3 has 16 amino acids. Germline loops: CDR1 SGDLS, CDR2 YYNGEE. This CDR3 is CASSVAPLVNQETQYF. The CDR3 DNA is TGTGCCAGCAGCGTAGCCCCCCTAGTCAACCAAGAGACCCAGTACTTC.

As regards this clonotype: This beta chain slipped into a library made for alpha chains as a stray read, so its size is not meaningful. The chain is built from TRBV20-1 and TRBJ1-1; unclear D gene. V shed 3 bases and J shed 7 bases, with 21 bases lying between them. Germline-derived CDR1 and CDR2 are DFQATT and SNEGSKA (reference sequence). The CDR3 is made up of 15 amino acids. The CDR3 sequence: CSASGPQIAYGEAFF. In DNA form, the CDR3 reads TGCAGTGCTAGCGGGCCACAGATAGCATATGGTGAAGCTTTCTTT.

This clonotype was counted only a few times. In a library made to pick up alpha chains, this beta chain is a stray read with a size that means little. The V and J genes are TRBV7-3 and TRBJ2-1, with no clear D. The CDR3 totals 15 residues. Trimming left V 2 bases short and J 1 base short, with 9 bases between. CDR1 is SGHTA and CDR2 is FQGTGA in the germline V gene. The DNA of the CDR3 is TGTGCCAGCAGCTTATTACCCCTGTCCTACAATGAGCAGTTCTTC. Translating gives CASSLLPLSYNEQFF.

This clonotype was picked up many times. The size of this beta chain means little, since it is a stray read in a library made for alpha chains. The rearrangement uses TRBV15 and TRBJ2-1; 10 bases map to TRBD2. V lost 0 bases, J lost 9 bases, and 5 bases stayed unmatched. This CDR3 has 15 amino acids. The germline V gene has CDR1 LNHNV and CDR2 YYDKDF (reference sequence). The CDR3 reads CATSRDPGLATEQFF. CDR3 sequence (DNA): TGTGCCACCAGCAGAGACCCGGGACTAGCGACTGAGCAGTTCTTC.

Comments on this clonotype: The junction differs from germline at one of its ends, possibly a read error. A library prepared for alpha chains yielded this beta chain as an off-target read; its size is of little meaning. The V call is TRBV7-7, the J call TRBJ2-7, with a possible D match to TRBD1 (6 bases). The germline CDR1 and CDR2 sequences are SSHAT and FNYEAQ (reference sequence). The CDR3 is 17 residues long. CDR3 nucleotides: TGTGCTAGCAGCTTTCCCCCCTCCGGGACACAGCCCTACGAGCAGTACTTC. This encodes CASSFPPSGTQPYEQYF. The full variable domain, in which reference TRBV7-7 and TRBJ2-7 provide the parts outside the CDR3, is GAGVSQSPRYKVTKRGQDVTLRCDPISSHATLYWYQQALGQGPEFLTYFNYEAQPDKSGLPSDRFSAERPEGSISTLTIQRTEQRDSAMYRCASSFPPSGTQPYEQYFGPGTRLTVT.

This clonotype was seen many times. This beta chain lies outside the target of a library built for alpha chains; its clone size means little. The rearrangement uses TRBV7-6 and TRBJ2-7; the match to TRBD2 covers 7 bases. Germline lookup yields CDR1 SGHVS and CDR2 FNYEAQ. After removal of 6 bases from V and 3 bases from J, the junction contained 8 bases not matched to a gene. The CDR3 runs 14 residues. The CDR3 DNA reads TGTGCCAGCAGTCCACAGCGGGGAAACTACGAGCAGTACTTC. It specifies CASSPQRGNYEQYF.

Comments on this clonotype: In a library made to pick up alpha chains, this beta chain is a stray read with a size that means little. The CDR3 DNA reads TGTGCCAGCAGCTTAGGCGAGACTAGCGGGGTGGACGAGCAGTACTTC. Translation gives CASSLGETSGVDEQYF. The chain couples TRBV11-2 to TRBJ2-7, with 11 nucleotides matching TRBD2. V lost 1 base to trimming and J lost 5 bases; unmatched junction nucleotides: 7. There are 16 residues in the CDR3. Germline CDR1 and CDR2: SGHAT and FQNNGV.

On this clonotype itself: This beta chain came through as a stray read in a library set up for alpha chains, and its size says little. This chain uses TRBV5-4 with TRBJ2-2, with 9 bases matching TRBD2. CDR1 is SGHNT, CDR2 YYREEE, per germline (reference sequence). Losses at the gene ends were 4 bases for V and 6 bases for J; bases not matched to a gene: 7. This CDR3 contains 15 residues. Written as DNA, the CDR3 is TGTGCCAGCAGCCAAGGGACTAGCTTTTCCGGGGAGCTGTTTTTT. Protein: CASSQGTSFSGELFF.

In the case of this clonotype: One junction end does not reproduce the germline sequence, and a read error may be involved. This beta chain is an unintended read in a library built for alpha chains; its size means little. The V gene is TRBV5-1, the J gene TRBJ2-3; a possible D gene is TRBD2 (6 bases). Germline V lookup: CDR1 SGHRS, CDR2 YFSETQ. This CDR3 contains 14 residues. CDR3 sequence: CTSSVGTRTDTQYF. CDR3 nucleotide sequence: TGCACCAGCAGCGTCGGGACTCGCACAGATACGCAGTATTTT.

At least ten counts were recorded for this clonotype. This beta chain was picked up by a library intended for alpha chains and is off target, so its count carries little meaning. The J gene is TRBJ2-7, the V gene TRBV7-2, with TRBD1 identical over 10 bases. Per the germline V gene, CDR1 is SGHTA and CDR2 is FQGNSA. The CDR3 sequence is 15 residues long. The J segment lost 3 bases and the V segment lost 5 bases, leaving 7 bases of the junction unmatched. The CDR3 spells CASSTRTGGGYEQYF. In DNA, the CDR3 is TGTGCCAGCAGCACCCGGACAGGGGGTGGCTACGAGCAGTACTTC.

This clonotype was found many times. Since it is a stray read in a library aimed at alpha chains, this beta chain has a size that is not meaningful. V gene TRBV6-2 or TRBV6-3 combines with J gene TRBJ2-2; the D gene is possibly TRBD2 (5 bases). Germline V gene sequence: CDR1 MNHEY, CDR2 SVGEGT. V lost 3 bases to trimming and J lost 7 bases, with 9 bases between them. CDR3 length equals 13 residues. The CDR3, as DNA: TGTGCCAGCAGTTATAGCGCATTCGGGGAGCTGTTTTTT. Protein product: CASSYSAFGELFF.

This clonotype was seen ten or more times. The conserved final phenylalanine or tryptophan is absent from the CDR3, which likely points to a read error. It is unclear where the CDR3 begins or ends on the DNA, so no DNA is shown, and the CDR3 is as TCRdb lists it. Within a library made for alpha chains, this beta chain is off target, and its count is uninformative. The V call is TRBV7-2, the J call TRBJ2-5; the DNA was not used to check the table's D call, TRBD2. The CDR3 length equals 16 residues, ends included. Looked up from germline, CDR1 is SGHTA and CDR2 is FQGNSA. This CDR3 reads CASSLGNDLASGLRYL.

The sample holds many counts of this clonotype. This beta chain lies outside the target of a library built for alpha chains; its clone size means little. The chain combines TRBV6-2 or TRBV6-3 with TRBJ2-4; no clear D. Germline V gives CDR1 MNHEY, CDR2 SVGEGT. The V end lost 2 bases, the J end lost 8 bases, and 19 bases lay between the germline ends. The CDR3 runs to 16 residues. The chain's CDR3 is CASSYGIGVRGYIQYF. CDR3 DNA: TGTGCCAGCAGTTACGGAATTGGAGTCCGTGGTTACATTCAGTACTTC.